Following are 13 T cell receptor beta chains from one sample sequenced in a study of vaccination and CD4 T cells after COVID-19. Their recognized antigens are unknown. As to time point: late sampling 161 to 241 days after vaccination in a few convalescent patients. As for treatment: roughly 10-day PBMC culture with coronavirus spike peptide pools or control peptides (ViraFEST assay). Oncomine TCR Beta short-read sequencing was applied to DNA from cultured CD4+ T cells. TCRdb reanalysed the PCR reads using MiXCR and keeps one entry per CDR3 protein. This sample carries 15,000 to 20,000 distinct CDR3 sequences, about 45% of them seen once, and the ten largest clones take 10% to 15%. The sample in question was CD4+ T cells from blood, cultured in vitro, obtained about 7 months after SARS-CoV-2 vaccination. All receptors derive from a human donor who had recovered from COVID-19.

V and J are TRBV15 and TRBJ2-3, with 7 bases aligning to TRBD1. Germline trimming cut 5 bases from V and 2 bases from J; bases unmatched to any gene: 4. The CDR3 consists of 14 residues. Germline V lookup: CDR1 LNHNV, CDR2 YYDKDF (reference sequence). The CDR3 nucleotides read TGTGCCACCAGCTCGACAGGGCTCACAGATACGCAGTATTTT. This encodes CATSSTGLTDTQYF. The full variable domain, with the rest looked up from reference TRBV15 and TRBJ2-3, is DAMVIQNPRYQVTQFGKPVTLSCSQTLNHNVMYWYQQKSSQAPKLLFHYYDKDFNNEADTPDNFQSRRPNTSFCFLDIRSPGLGDTAMYLCATSSTGLTDTQYFGPGTRLTVL.

CDR3 nucleotide sequence: TGTGCCACCAGCTGGGGACGGGACACTGAAGCTTTCTTT. Amino acid sequence: CATSWGRDTEAFF. This chain connects TRBV15 to TRBJ1-1; possible D gene TRBD1, 5 bases. The V end was cut by 5 bases, the J end by 3 bases, with 10 bases between. CDR3 length equals 13 residues. CDR1 and CDR2 from the germline V gene are LNHNV and YYDKDF (reference sequence).

The V and J genes are TRBV7-8 and TRBJ1-5; D remains ambiguous. Per germline, CDR1 SGHVS and CDR2 FQNEAQ. V lost 1 base and J 6 bases, leaving 4 bases between the germline ends. This CDR3 comprises 12 residues. As DNA, the CDR3 is TGTGCCAGCAGCTTAGGGGGTCAGCCCCAGCATTTT. Translated, it gives CASSLGGQPQHF.

The rearrangement joins TRBV19 to TRBJ2-1; no firm D call. CDR1 is LNHDA, CDR2 SQIVND, per germline (reference sequence). The CDR3 extends over 14 amino acids. V was trimmed by 5 bases and J by 3 bases, leaving 11 bases between them. In DNA, the CDR3 is TGTGCCAGTAGTTACCCCTCGATCTACAATGAGCAGTTCTTC. Translation gives CASSYPSIYNEQFF.

This chain connects TRBV20-1 to TRBJ1-4; D remains ambiguous. V lost 5 bases and J lost 8, with 9 bases in between. This CDR3 has 11 residues. CDR1 is DFQATT and CDR2 is SNEGSKA in the germline V gene (reference sequence). Here the CDR3 reads CSASSWEKLFF. The CDR3 DNA reads TGCAGTGCTTCGAGTTGGGAAAAACTGTTTTTT.

The chain links TRBV15 to TRBJ1-3, with a possible D match to TRBD1 (6 bases). Germline-derived CDR1 and CDR2 are LNHNV and YYDKDF (reference sequence). This CDR3 comprises 15 residues. V was shortened by 0 bases and J by 4 bases, with 10 bases between the two germline ends. DNA for the CDR3: TGTGCCACCAGCAGAGAGCCTCAGGGGGGAAACACCATATATTTT. This gives the protein CATSREPQGGNTIYF.

The CDR3 region is CASSQDHGAWGYTF. As DNA, the CDR3 is TGCGCCAGCAGCCAAGATCACGGGGCTTGGGGCTACACCTTC. The chain combines TRBV4-3 with TRBJ1-2; perhaps TRBD1 as D (5 bases). V was cut by 0 bases and J by 8 bases, with 13 bases left in between. This CDR3 contains 14 residues. Germline V gene data show CDR1 as LGHNA and CDR2 as YSLEER.

The CDR3 DNA is TGCAGTGCTAGAGCGAGGGGCCCAATTCATTACTCTGGGGCCAACGTCCTGACTTTC. Protein product: CSARARGPIHYSGANVLTF. This chain joins TRBV20-1 and TRBJ2-6; D assignment may be TRBD1 or TRBD2 (5 bases each). V lost 1 base and J 0 bases, leaving 19 bases between the germline ends. Germline loops: CDR1 DFQATT, CDR2 SNEGSKA (reference sequence). This CDR3 is built from 19 residues.

This clonotype was counted between two and nine times. The gene calls are TRBV7-2 and TRBJ2-1; possible D gene TRBD1, 5 bases. In germline, CDR1 is SGHTA, CDR2 FQGNSA. The CDR3 length is 12 residues. V gave up 0 bases and J gave up 9 bases, with 6 bases separating them. Written as DNA, the CDR3 is TGTGCCAGCAGCTTAGCTAGGGGTGAGCAGTTCTTC. Its protein is CASSLARGEQFF.

The chain carries TRBV10-3 and TRBJ2-3; 8 nucleotides match TRBD2. Losses at the gene ends were 2 bases for V and 4 bases for J; bases not matched to a gene: 8. CDR1 and CDR2 (germline): ENHRY, SYGVKD. The CDR3 is 16 residues long. CDR3 protein: CAISERTSKGSDTQYF. The CDR3 DNA reads TGTGCCATCAGTGAGCGGACTAGCAAGGGCTCAGATACGCAGTATTTT.

This clonotype was seen only a few times. The rearrangement links TRBV7-9 to TRBJ1-6; unclear D gene. The CDR3 has 11 amino acids. Between the trimmed V and J ends, which lost 0 bases and 9 bases, there was a span of 0 bases. Germline V lookup: CDR1 SEHNR, CDR2 FQNEAQ (reference sequence). CDR3: CASSLASPLHF. As DNA, the CDR3 is TGTGCCAGCAGCTTAGCTTCACCCCTCCACTTT. Together with reference TRBV7-9 and TRBJ1-6, the CDR3 gives the full variable domain: DTGVSQNPRHKITKRGQNVTFRCDPISEHNRLYWYRQTLGQGPEFLTYFQNEAQLEKSRLLSDRFSAERPKGSFSTLEIQRTEQGDSAMYLCASSLASPLHFGNGTRLTVT.

The chain couples TRBV20-1 to TRBJ2-2; TRBD1 is a possible D gene (6 bases). V dropped 6 bases and J dropped 0 bases, with 11 bases sitting between them. This CDR3 spans 14 amino acids. The germline gives CDR1 DFQATT, CDR2 SNEGSKA (reference sequence). The CDR3 here is CSALQGANTGELFF. In nucleotides, the CDR3 is TGCAGTGCACTACAGGGCGCGAACACCGGGGAGCTGTTTTTT.

This clonotype was counted only a few times. The V call is TRBV15, the J call TRBJ2-1; D uncertain. V was clipped by 0 bases and J by 7 bases, with 7 bases between them. CDR1 is LNHNV, CDR2 YYDKDF, per germline (reference sequence). The CDR3 has 13 amino acids. The CDR3 here is CATSRDWGNEQFF. CDR3 sequence (DNA): TGTGCCACCAGCAGAGATTGGGGAAATGAGCAGTTCTTC.